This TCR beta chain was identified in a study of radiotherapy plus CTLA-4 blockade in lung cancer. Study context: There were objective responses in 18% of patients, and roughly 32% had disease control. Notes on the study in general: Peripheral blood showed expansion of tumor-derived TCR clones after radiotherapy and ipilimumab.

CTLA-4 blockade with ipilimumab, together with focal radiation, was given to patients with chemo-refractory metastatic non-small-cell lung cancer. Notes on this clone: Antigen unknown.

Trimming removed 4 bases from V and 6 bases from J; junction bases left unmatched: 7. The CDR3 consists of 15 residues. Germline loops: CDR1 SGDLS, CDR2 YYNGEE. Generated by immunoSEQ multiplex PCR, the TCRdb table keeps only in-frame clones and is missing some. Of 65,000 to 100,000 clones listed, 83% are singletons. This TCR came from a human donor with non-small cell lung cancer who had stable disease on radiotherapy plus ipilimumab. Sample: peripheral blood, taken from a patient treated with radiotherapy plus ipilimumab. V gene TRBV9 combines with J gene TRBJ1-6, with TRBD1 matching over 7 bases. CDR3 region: CASSSRDSGNSPLHF. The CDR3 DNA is TGTGCCAGCAGCTCTAGGGACAGCGGTAATTCACCCCTCCACTTT.